The 10 T cell receptor beta chains given below trace back to one sample, sequenced in a study of blood T cell repertoires in COVID-19. Using immunoSEQ multiplex PCR, the repertoire was profiled, and TCRdb retains in-frame clones only, with some absent. The table includes 160,000 or so clones, about 86% detected once. The sequenced material came from peripheral blood. All receptors come from a woman between 65 and 79 years old with COVID-19, enrolled during active disease.

The sample holds one count of this clone. The chain links TRBV18 to TRBJ1-4, with TRBD1 identical over 8 bases. The ends lost 2 bases at V and 1 base at J; junction bases unmatched: 3. CDR1 and CDR2 from the germline V gene are KGHSH and LQKENI. This CDR3 spans 16 amino acids. CDR3 protein: CASSPARGLTNEKLFF. CDR3 bases: TGTGCCAGCTCACCAGCCAGGGGGCTAACTAATGAAAAACTGTTTTTT.

This chain connects TRBV7-9 to TRBJ2-1, with D perhaps matching TRBD1 (6 bases). Trimming shortened V by 5 bases and J by 13 bases, and 27 bases separated the two germline ends. The V gene's germline CDR1 is SEHNR and CDR2 FQNEAQ (reference sequence). CDR3 length: 16 amino acids. The CDR3 is CASSPLGRDTLSRQFF. In DNA form, the CDR3 reads TGTGCCAGCAGCCCCTTAGGCCGGGACACCCTGAGCAGACAGTTCTTC.

The chain recombines TRBV28 with TRBJ1-5; 9 nucleotides agree with TRBD1. The trim removed 5 bases at V and 2 bases at J, leaving 10 bases unmatched. This CDR3 comprises 17 residues. CDR1 MDHEN and CDR2 SYDVKM come from the germline V gene. In DNA form, the CDR3 reads TGTGCCAGCAGTCCCAGGACAGGGGTAATTCGCAATCAGCCCCAGCATTTT. Amino acids: CASSPRTGVIRNQPQHF.

Here the CDR3 reads CASSPGGGATDTQYF. CDR3 bases: TGTGCCAGCAGCCCCGGCGGGGGGGCCACAGATACGCAGTATTTT. The genes are TRBV7-3 and TRBJ2-3; TRBD2 aligns across 9 bases. The CDR3 contains 15 residues. CDR1 SGHTA and CDR2 FQGTGA come from the germline V gene. Losses at the gene ends were 5 bases for V and 2 bases for J; bases not matched to a gene: 5.

This sequence joins TRBV6-1 and TRBJ2-2, with a possible D match to TRBD1 (5 bases). This CDR3 is 15 amino acids long. V shed 3 bases and J shed 4 bases, with 12 bases lying between them. Germline CDR1 is MNHNS and CDR2 is SASEGT. The CDR3 coding sequence is TGTGCCAGCAGTGAGGCCTGGGGCCGCACCGGGGAGCTGTTTTTT. It translates to CASSEAWGRTGELFF.

The chain has TRBV3-1 (or the pseudogene TRBV3-2) and TRBJ1-2; possible D gene TRBD1, 5 bases. V was cut by 3 bases and J by 8 bases, with 25 bases left in between. Germline loops: CDR1 LGHDT, CDR2 YNNKEL (reference sequence). CDR3 length: 17 residues. The CDR3 DNA sequence: TGTGCCAGCAGCCAGGCAAACCCGGGCGGGGCCAAGGGGGGCTACACCTTC. Protein: CASSQANPGGAKGGYTF.

The chain recombines TRBV5-6 with TRBJ1-5, with D possibly TRBD1 on 6 matching bases. This CDR3 spans 14 amino acids. The germline V gene encodes CDR1 SGHDT and CDR2 YYEEEE. The V end lost 2 bases, the J end lost 4 bases, and 10 bases lay between the germline ends. CDR3 residues: CASSLQGPNQPQHF. The CDR3 DNA reads TGTGCCAGCAGCTTACAGGGACCGAATCAGCCCCAGCATTTT.

This clone was seen just once. This chain joins TRBV27 and TRBJ2-5, with 10 bases that match TRBD2. This CDR3 region has 19 residues. The junction had 11 bases not matched to a gene; V was cut back by 0 bases and J by 1 base. Germline V gene lookup returns CDR1 MNHEY and CDR2 SMNVEV (reference sequence). As DNA, the CDR3 is TGTGCCAGCAGTTTATCGACGCTCGCGAGCGGGGGGGCCCAAGAGACCCAGTACTTC. This codes for CASSLSTLASGGAQETQYF.

The rearrangement uses TRBV28 and TRBJ2-2; the match to TRBD2 covers 8 bases. The CDR3 loop spans 14 amino acids. The germline gives CDR1 MDHEN, CDR2 SYDVKM. The J segment lost 4 bases and the V segment lost 6 bases, leaving 4 bases of the junction unmatched. The CDR3 DNA follows: TGTGCCAGCAGGACGAGCGGGGGCACCGGGGAGCTGTTTTTT. Translating gives CASRTSGGTGELFF.

This clone was detected once. This chain links TRBV28 with TRBJ2-7; TRBD2 is a possible D gene (6 bases). Trimming cost V 6 bases and J 4 bases, with 16 bases left between them. CDR3 length: 14 amino acids. Germline values: CDR1 MDHEN, CDR2 SYDVKM. The CDR3: CASSRPSGVYEQYF. Here the CDR3 DNA reads TGTGCCAGCAGCCGCCCGTCGGGGGTTTACGAGCAGTACTTC.